These 30 T cell receptor beta chains were sequenced from one sample in a study of monozygotic twins with inflammatory bowel disease. TCRdb re-called the 5' RACE reads and catalogs CDR3 proteins one per entry, DNA excluded. The sample table includes fewer than 200,000 distinct CDR3 sequences. The specimen sequenced was blood. The receptor source for this set is a human donor with ulcerative colitis or Crohn's disease, or a healthy co-twin of an affected twin (not recorded which).

The chain employs TRBV12-3 or TRBV12-4 and TRBJ2-7. The CDR3 runs to 14 residues. The CDR3 reads CASSFDRRSYEQYF.

The chain has TRBV5-1 and TRBJ2-5; TCRdb's D gene call, TRBD1, goes unchecked for lack of DNA. Germline CDR1 SGHRS, CDR2 YFSETQ. This CDR3 comprises 16 residues. CDR3 region: CASSLGAYRGKETQYF.

The J gene is TRBJ2-1, the V gene TRBV7-2; the D call from TCRdb, TRBD2, cannot be confirmed without DNA. Germline CDR1 is SGHTA and CDR2 is FQGNSA. This CDR3 is 16 amino acids long. The CDR3 loop reads CASSLKREKNYNEQFF. The entire variable domain, with the rest obtained from reference TRBV7-2 and TRBJ2-1, is as follows: GAGVSQSPSNKVTEKGKDVELRCDPISGHTALYWYRQSLGQGLEFLIYFQGNSAPDKSGLPSDRFSAERTGGSVSTLTIQRTQQEDSAVYLCASSLKREKNYNEQFFGPGTRLTVL.

V and J are TRBV10-3 and TRBJ2-5; TCRdb outputs TRBD1, but without DNA this stays unchecked. Germline-derived CDR1 and CDR2 are ENHRY and SYGVKD. The CDR3 covers 13 residues. CDR3 amino acids: CAISVVPGETQYF.

This chain links TRBV2 with TRBJ2-1. Per germline, CDR1 SNHLY and CDR2 FYNNEI. This CDR3 comprises 18 residues. CDR3 sequence reads: CASSERDPTYRKYNEQFF.

The chain recombines TRBV12-3 or TRBV12-4 with TRBJ2-5; TCRdb designates TRBD1, a call that cannot be tested without DNA. This CDR3 is built from 14 residues. The CDR3 reads CASSTGGGSETQYF.

The chain joins TRBV18 to TRBJ2-7; TCRdb's D call of TRBD1 is untestable without DNA. The CDR3 spans 16 residues. Germline CDR1 KGHSH, CDR2 LQKENI. The CDR3 spells CASSREGGTGHHEQYF.

The chain recombines TRBV7-2 with TRBJ1-1; TCRdb selects TRBD1, and the lack of DNA leaves this call unchecked. This CDR3 has 12 amino acids. Germline assignment: CDR1 SGHTA and CDR2 FQGNSA. CDR3 amino acids: CASSPGTANAFF.

The gene calls are TRBV29-1 and TRBJ2-3. The germline gives CDR1 SQVTM, CDR2 ANQGSEA. CDR3 length: 12 residues. The CDR3 loop reads CSVGTNTDTQYF.

V is TRBV11-2 and J is TRBJ2-1; the D gene TCRdb calls, TRBD1, cannot be checked with no DNA. Germline V lookup: CDR1 SGHAT, CDR2 FQNNGV. The CDR3 covers 13 residues. CDR3 residues: CASSRGAYNEQFF.

The rearrangement uses TRBV7-9 and TRBJ2-1; lacking DNA, the TRBD2 call made by TCRdb goes unchecked. Germline-derived CDR1 and CDR2 are SEHNR and FQNEAQ (reference sequence). The CDR3 extends over 15 amino acids. CDR3 in amino acids: CASSLAESGRNEQFF. Together with reference TRBV7-9 and TRBJ2-1, the CDR3 gives the full variable domain: DTGVSQNPRHKITKRGQNVTFRCDPISEHNRLYWYRQTLGQGPEFLTYFQNEAQLEKSRLLSDRFSAERPKGSFSTLEIQRTEQGDSAMYLCASSLAESGRNEQFFGPGTRLTVL.

The CDR3 reads CSLTGDPSSYNEQFF. This sequence joins TRBV20-1 and TRBJ2-1; TCRdb's assignment of TRBD1 cannot be checked, as there is no DNA. This CDR3 comprises 15 residues. Germline V gene sequence: CDR1 DFQATT, CDR2 SNEGSKA (reference sequence).

J is TRBJ2-7 and V is TRBV5-6; TCRdb's D gene call, TRBD1, goes unchecked for lack of DNA. The CDR3 has 16 amino acids. Germline CDR1 SGHDT, CDR2 YYEEEE. The CDR3 spells CASSVPGRLQPYEQYF. Full variable domain (missing parts from reference TRBV5-6 and TRBJ2-7): DAGVTQSPTHLIKTRGQQVTLRCSPKSGHDTVSWYQQALGQGPQFIFQYYEEEERQRGNFPDRFSGHQFPNYSSELNVNALLLGDSALYLCASSVPGRLQPYEQYFGPGTRLTVT.

The CDR3: CASSGGEGQGHTEAFF. The V gene is TRBV25-1, the J gene TRBJ1-1; checking the TCRdb D call of TRBD1 is not possible without DNA. The CDR3 is made up of 16 amino acids. Per germline, CDR1 MGHDK and CDR2 SYGVNS.

The V and J genes are TRBV7-2 and TRBJ2-1. The CDR3 runs 14 residues. Germline V gene sequence: CDR1 SGHTA, CDR2 FQGNSA. CDR3 amino acids: CASSFEVSYNEQFF. Full variable domain (missing parts from reference TRBV7-2 and TRBJ2-1): GAGVSQSPSNKVTEKGKDVELRCDPISGHTALYWYRQSLGQGLEFLIYFQGNSAPDKSGLPSDRFSAERTGGSVSTLTIQRTQQEDSAVYLCASSFEVSYNEQFFGPGTRLTVL.

V is TRBV20-1 and J is TRBJ2-3; no DNA is available, so the TRBD2 call from TCRdb remains unchecked. The CDR3 extends over 14 amino acids. CDR1 and CDR2 (germline): DFQATT, SNEGSKA (reference sequence). This CDR3 reads CSAPGLAEWDRQYF.

J is TRBJ2-3 and V is TRBV7-2; TCRdb's D gene call, TRBD2, goes unchecked for lack of DNA. CDR3 size: 15 residues. Germline-derived CDR1 and CDR2 are SGHTA and FQGNSA. The CDR3: CASSVASGTTDTQYF.

The V and J genes are TRBV19 and TRBJ2-1; TCRdb picks TRBD2, but there is no DNA to check that call. This CDR3 region has 15 residues. Germline lookup yields CDR1 LNHDA and CDR2 SQIVND (reference sequence). CDR3 amino acids: CASRTSGRGGNEQFF.

The chain couples TRBV12-3 or TRBV12-4 to TRBJ1-3; TCRdb calls TRBD1, which cannot be checked without DNA. The CDR3 totals 15 residues. CDR3 region: CASSLLGAAGNTIYF.

This chain links TRBV16 with TRBJ1-6; TCRdb's D call of TRBD1 is untestable without DNA. Germline CDR1 is KGHSY and CDR2 is FQNENV. The CDR3 extends over 16 amino acids. CDR3 residues: CASSTWEGAVNSPLHF.

The chain is built from TRBV28 and TRBJ1-1; TCRdb indicates TRBD1, and absent DNA this call remains unverified. The germline V gene has CDR1 MDHEN and CDR2 SYDVKM. The CDR3 has 15 amino acids. This CDR3 is CASSPTGTLNTEAFF.

The J gene is TRBJ1-5, the V gene TRBV20-1; TCRdb reports TRBD1, a call that lacks DNA to check it against. Per germline, CDR1 DFQATT and CDR2 SNEGSKA (reference sequence). This CDR3 is 17 amino acids long. CDR3 protein: CSASAATDRDGKQPQHF.

The chain combines TRBV4-2 with TRBJ1-2; TCRdb calls TRBD1, which cannot be checked without DNA. This CDR3 has 17 residues. CDR1 is LGHNA and CDR2 is YNFKEQ in the germline V gene. CDR3 residues: CASSLLTGTGGQYGYTF.

The chain couples TRBV20-1 to TRBJ2-7; lacking DNA, the TRBD1 call made by TCRdb goes unchecked. Germline lookup yields CDR1 DFQATT and CDR2 SNEGSKA (reference sequence). The CDR3 sequence is 12 residues long. CDR3 region: CSASTDIYEQYF.

The chain combines TRBV19 with TRBJ2-6; no DNA is available, so the TRBD1 call from TCRdb remains unchecked. The germline gives CDR1 LNHDA, CDR2 SQIVND (reference sequence). The CDR3 runs to 18 residues. CDR3 sequence reads: CASSQTDPSSSGAYVLTF. Together with reference TRBV19 and TRBJ2-6, the CDR3 gives the full variable domain: DGGITQSPKYLFRKEGQNVTLSCEQNLNHDAMYWYRQDPGQGLRLIYYSQIVNDFQKGDIAEGYSVSREKKESFPLTVTSAQKNPTAFYLCASSQTDPSSSGAYVLTFGAGSRLTVL.

V usage is TRBV5-5 and J usage is TRBJ1-2; no DNA is available, so the TRBD1 call from TCRdb remains unchecked. Germline V gene sequence: CDR1 SGHKS, CDR2 YYEKEE (reference sequence). The CDR3 consists of 15 residues. CDR3 loop: CASSRGLGGSYGYTF.

The rearrangement links TRBV6-5 to TRBJ2-1; there is no DNA to check the TCRdb D call of TRBD2. Per the germline V gene, CDR1 is MNHEY and CDR2 is SVGAGI. This CDR3 has 16 residues. CDR3 sequence reads: CASSYSRGTRAWEQFF.

The chain is built from TRBV7-2 and TRBJ1-5; TCRdb designates TRBD1, a call that cannot be tested without DNA. Looked up from germline, CDR1 is SGHTA and CDR2 is FQGNSA. This CDR3 is built from 14 residues. The CDR3: CASSAGQSNQPQHF.

The rearrangement uses TRBV7-9 and TRBJ1-2; lacking DNA, the TRBD1 call made by TCRdb goes unchecked. Germline V gene data show CDR1 as SEHNR and CDR2 as FQNEAQ (reference sequence). The CDR3 spans 13 residues. The CDR3 spells CASSLYEEGGYTF.

This chain joins TRBV7-9 and TRBJ2-1; the TCRdb call, TRBD2, lacks DNA for checking. The CDR3 runs 16 residues. Germline assignment: CDR1 SEHNR and CDR2 FQNEAQ (reference sequence). The CDR3 region is CASSPLAGGPNNEQFF.